This record covers a single T cell receptor (beta chain). Its antigen remains unidentified. The CDR3 runs 15 residues. CDR1 and CDR2 from the germline V gene are SGHNT and YYREEE (reference sequence). Trimming cost V 0 bases and J 4 bases, with 11 bases left between them. An even split of each subset's genomic DNA across several immunoSEQ plates was performed. The sorted-subset replicate PCRs were given about 200 ng DNA, which is some 29,000 T cell genomes. Sequencing used immunoSEQ multiplex PCR; TCRdb keeps in-frame clones, though not all of them. The top ten hold over 1.3% of the sample, which has approximately 940,000 clones, 76% seen once. The data were obtained in a study of shared clonotypes between healthy human individuals. Study-wide results and caveats: Sampling was confined to blood; repertoires within tissues likely differ.

The receptor's source is a man between 18 and 35 years old in good health. Sequencing used memory CD4+ T cells sorted from blood. This sample's subset: CD45RA-negative fraction. The chain uses TRBV5-4 and TRBJ2-1; tentatively, D is TRBD1 (5 bases). CDR3 residues: CASSLGGASYNEQFF. As DNA, the CDR3 is TGTGCCAGCAGCTTGGGGGGCGCCAGTTACAATGAGCAGTTCTTC.